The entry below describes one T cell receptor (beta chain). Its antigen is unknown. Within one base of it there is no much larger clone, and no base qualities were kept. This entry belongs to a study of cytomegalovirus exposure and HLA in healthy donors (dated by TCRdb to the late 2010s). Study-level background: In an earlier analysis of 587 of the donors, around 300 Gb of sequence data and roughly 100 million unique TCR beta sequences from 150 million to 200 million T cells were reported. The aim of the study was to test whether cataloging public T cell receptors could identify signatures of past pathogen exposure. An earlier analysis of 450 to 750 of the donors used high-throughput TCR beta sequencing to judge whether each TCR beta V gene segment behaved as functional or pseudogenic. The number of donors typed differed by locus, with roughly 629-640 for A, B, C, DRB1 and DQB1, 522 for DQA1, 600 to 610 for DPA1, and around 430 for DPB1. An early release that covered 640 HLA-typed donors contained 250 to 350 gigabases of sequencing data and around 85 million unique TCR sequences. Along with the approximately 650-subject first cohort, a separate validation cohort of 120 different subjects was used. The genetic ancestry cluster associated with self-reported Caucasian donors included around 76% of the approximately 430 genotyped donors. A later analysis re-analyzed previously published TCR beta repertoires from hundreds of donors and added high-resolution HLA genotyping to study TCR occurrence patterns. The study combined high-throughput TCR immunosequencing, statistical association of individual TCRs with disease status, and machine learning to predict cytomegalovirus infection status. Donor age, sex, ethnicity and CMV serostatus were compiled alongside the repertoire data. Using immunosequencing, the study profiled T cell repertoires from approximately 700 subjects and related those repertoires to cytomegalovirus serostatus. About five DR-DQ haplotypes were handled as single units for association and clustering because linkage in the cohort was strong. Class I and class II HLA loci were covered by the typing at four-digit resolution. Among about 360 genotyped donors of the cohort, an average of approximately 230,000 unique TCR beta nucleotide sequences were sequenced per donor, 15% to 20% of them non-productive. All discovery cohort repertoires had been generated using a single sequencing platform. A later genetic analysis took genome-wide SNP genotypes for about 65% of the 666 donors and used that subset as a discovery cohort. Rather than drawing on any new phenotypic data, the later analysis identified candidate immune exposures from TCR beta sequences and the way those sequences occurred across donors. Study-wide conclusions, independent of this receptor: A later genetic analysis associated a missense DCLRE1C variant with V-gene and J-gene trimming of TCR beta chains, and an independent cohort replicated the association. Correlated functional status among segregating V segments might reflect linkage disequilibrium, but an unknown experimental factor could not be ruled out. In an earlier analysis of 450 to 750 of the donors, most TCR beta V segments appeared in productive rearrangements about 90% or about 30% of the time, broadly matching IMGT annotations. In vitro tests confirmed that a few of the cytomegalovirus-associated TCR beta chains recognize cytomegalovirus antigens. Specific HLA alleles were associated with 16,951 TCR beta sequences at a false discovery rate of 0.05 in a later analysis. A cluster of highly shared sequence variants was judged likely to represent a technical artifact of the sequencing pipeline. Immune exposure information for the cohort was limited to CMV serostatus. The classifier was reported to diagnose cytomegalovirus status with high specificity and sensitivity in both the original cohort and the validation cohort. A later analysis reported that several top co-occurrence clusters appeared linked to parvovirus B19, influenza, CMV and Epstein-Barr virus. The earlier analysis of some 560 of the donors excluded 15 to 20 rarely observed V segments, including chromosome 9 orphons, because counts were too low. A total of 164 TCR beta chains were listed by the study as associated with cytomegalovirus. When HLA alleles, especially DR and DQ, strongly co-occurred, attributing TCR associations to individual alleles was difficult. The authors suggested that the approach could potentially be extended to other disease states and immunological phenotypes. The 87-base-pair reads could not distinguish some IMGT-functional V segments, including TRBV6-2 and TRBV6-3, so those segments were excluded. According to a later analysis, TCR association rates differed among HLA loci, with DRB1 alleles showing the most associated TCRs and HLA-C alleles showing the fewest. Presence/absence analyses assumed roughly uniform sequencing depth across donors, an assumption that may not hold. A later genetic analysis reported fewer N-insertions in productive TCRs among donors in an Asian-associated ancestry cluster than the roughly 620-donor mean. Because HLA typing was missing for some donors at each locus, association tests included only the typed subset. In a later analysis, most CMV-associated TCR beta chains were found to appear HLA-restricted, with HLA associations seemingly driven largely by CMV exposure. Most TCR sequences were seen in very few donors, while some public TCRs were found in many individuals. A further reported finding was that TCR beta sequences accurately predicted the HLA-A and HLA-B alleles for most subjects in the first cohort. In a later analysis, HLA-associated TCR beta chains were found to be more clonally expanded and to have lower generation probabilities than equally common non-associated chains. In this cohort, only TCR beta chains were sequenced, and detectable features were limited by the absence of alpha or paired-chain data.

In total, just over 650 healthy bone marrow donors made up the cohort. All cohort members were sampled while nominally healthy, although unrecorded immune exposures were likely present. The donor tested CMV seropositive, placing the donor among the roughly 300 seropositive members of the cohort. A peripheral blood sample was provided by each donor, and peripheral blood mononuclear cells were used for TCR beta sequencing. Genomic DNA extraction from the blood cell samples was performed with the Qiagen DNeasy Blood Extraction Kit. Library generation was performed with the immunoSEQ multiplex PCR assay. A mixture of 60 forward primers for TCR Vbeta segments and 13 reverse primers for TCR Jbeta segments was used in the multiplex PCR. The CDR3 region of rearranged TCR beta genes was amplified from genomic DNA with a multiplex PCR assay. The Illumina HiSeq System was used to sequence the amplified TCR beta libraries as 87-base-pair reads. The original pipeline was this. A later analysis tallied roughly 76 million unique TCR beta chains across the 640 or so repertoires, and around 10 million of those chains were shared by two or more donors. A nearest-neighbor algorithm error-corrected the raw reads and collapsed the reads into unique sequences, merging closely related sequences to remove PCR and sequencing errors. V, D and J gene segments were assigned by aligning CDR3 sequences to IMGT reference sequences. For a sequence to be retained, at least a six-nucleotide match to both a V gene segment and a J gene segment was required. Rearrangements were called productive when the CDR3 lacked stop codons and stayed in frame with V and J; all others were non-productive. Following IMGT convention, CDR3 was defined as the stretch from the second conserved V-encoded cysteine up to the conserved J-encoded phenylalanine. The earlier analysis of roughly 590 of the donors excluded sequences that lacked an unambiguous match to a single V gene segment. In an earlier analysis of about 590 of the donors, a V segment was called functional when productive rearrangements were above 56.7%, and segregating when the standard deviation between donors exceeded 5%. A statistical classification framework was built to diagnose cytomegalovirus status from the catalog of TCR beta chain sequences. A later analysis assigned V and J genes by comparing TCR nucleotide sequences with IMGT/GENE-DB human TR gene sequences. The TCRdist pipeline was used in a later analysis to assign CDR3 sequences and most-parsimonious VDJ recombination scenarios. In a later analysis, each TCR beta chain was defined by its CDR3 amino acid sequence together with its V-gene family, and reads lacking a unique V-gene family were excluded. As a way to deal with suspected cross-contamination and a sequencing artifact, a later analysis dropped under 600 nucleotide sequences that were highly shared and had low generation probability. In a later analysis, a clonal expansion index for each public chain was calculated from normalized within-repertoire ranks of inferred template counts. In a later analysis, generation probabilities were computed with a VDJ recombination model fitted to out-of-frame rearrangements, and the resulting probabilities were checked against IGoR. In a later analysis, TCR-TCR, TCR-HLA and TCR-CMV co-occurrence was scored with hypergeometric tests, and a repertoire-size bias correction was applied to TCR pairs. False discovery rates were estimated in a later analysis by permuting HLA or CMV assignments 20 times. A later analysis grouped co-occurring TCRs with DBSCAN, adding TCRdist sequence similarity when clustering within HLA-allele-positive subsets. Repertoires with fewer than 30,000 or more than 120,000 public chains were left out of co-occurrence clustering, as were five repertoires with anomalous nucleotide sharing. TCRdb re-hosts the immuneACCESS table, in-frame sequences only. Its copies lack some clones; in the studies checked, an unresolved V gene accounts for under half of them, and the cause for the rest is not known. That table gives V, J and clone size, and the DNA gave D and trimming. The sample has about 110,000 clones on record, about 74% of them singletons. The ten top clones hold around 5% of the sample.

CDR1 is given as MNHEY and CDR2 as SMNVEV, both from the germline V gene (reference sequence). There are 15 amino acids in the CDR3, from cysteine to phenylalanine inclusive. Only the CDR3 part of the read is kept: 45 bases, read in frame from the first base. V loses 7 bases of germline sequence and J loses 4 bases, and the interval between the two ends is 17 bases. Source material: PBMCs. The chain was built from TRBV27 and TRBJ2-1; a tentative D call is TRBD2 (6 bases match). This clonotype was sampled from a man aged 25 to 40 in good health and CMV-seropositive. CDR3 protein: CASTRGLGNYNEQFF. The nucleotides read TGTGCCAGCACCCGGGGACTGGGAAATTACAATGAGCAGTTCTTC.